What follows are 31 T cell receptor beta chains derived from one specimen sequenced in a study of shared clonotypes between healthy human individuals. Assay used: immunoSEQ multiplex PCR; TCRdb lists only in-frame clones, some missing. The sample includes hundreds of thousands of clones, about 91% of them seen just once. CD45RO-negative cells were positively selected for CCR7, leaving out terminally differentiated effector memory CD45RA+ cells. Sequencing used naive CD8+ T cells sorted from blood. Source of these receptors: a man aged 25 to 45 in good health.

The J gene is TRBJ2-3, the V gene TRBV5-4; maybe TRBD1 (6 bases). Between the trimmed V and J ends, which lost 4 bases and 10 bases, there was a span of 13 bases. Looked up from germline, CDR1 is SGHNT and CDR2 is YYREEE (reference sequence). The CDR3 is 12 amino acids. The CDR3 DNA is TGTGCCAGCAGCCCGGAGGACAGCTCGCAGTATTTT. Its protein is CASSPEDSSQYF.

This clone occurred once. The chain's CDR3 is CASSLLENLNTGELFF. The CDR3 DNA follows: TGTGCCAGCAGCCTTCTGGAAAACTTGAACACCGGGGAGCTGTTTTTT. The gene calls are TRBV14 and TRBJ2-2; no definite D call. The CDR3 loop spans 16 amino acids. V lost 4 bases and J 1 base, leaving 13 bases between the germline ends. CDR1 SGHDN and CDR2 FVKESK come from the germline V gene.

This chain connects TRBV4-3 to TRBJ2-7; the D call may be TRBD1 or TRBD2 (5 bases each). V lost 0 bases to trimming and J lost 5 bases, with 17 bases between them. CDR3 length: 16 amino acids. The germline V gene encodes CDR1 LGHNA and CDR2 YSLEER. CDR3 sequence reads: CASSQDAGSSGNEQYF. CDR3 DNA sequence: TGCGCCAGCAGCCAAGATGCAGGGAGTTCAGGGAACGAGCAGTACTTC.

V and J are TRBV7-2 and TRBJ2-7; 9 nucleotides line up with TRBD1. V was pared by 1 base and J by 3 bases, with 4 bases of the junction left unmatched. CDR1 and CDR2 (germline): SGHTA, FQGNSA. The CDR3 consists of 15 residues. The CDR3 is CASSLDTGGFYEQYF. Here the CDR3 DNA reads TGTGCCAGCAGCTTAGACACAGGGGGCTTCTACGAGCAGTACTTC.

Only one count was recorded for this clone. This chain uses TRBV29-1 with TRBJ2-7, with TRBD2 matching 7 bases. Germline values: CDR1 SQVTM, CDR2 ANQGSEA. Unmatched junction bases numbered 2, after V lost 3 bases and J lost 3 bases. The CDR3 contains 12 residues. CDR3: CSVESSGYEQYF. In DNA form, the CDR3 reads TGCAGCGTTGAGTCTAGCGGCTACGAGCAGTACTTC.

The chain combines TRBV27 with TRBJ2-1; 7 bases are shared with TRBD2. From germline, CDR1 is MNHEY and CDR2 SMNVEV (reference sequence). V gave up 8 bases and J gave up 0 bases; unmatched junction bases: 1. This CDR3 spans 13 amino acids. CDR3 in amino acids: CASGRASYNEQFF. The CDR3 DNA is TGTGCCAGCGGGAGGGCCTCCTACAATGAGCAGTTCTTC.

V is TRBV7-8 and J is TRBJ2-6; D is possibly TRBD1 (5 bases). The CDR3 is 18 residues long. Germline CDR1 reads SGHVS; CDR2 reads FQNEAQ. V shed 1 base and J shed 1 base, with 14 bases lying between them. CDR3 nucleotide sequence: TGTGCCAGCAGCTTAGATTTCAACAGGATTTCTGGGGCCAACGTCCTGACTTTC. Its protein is CASSLDFNRISGANVLTF.

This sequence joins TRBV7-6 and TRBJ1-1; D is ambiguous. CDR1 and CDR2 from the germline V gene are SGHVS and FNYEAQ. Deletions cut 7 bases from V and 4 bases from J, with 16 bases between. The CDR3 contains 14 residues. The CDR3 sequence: CASTLSMGGTEAFF. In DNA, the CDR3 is TGTGCCAGCACCCTTAGTATGGGAGGCACTGAAGCTTTCTTT. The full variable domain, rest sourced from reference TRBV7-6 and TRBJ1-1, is GAGVSQSPRYKVTKRGQDVALRCDPISGHVSLYWYRQALGQGPEFLTYFNYEAQQDKSGLPNDRFSAERPEGSISTLTIQRTEQRDSAMYRCASTLSMGGTEAFFGQGTRLTVV.

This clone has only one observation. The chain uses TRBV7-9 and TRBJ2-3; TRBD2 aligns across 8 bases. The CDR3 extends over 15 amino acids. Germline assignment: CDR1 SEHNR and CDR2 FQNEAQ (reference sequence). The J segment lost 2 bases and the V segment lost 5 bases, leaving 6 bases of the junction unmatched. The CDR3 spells CASSPSGSPTDTQYF. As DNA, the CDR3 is TGTGCCAGCAGCCCCAGCGGGAGCCCCACAGATACGCAGTATTTT.

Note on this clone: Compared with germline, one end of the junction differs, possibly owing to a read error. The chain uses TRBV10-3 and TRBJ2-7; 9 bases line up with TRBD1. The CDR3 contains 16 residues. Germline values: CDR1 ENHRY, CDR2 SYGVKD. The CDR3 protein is CAISRTGATKHYGQYF. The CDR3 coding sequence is TGTGCCATCAGCCGGACAGGGGCTACCAAACACTACGGGCAGTACTTC.

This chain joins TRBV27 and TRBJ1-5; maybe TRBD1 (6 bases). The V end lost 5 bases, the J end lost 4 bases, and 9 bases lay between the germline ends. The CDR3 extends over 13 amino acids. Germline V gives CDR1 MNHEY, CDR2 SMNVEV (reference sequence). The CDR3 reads CASSPGQNQPQHF. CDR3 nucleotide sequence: TGTGCCAGCAGTCCCGGACAGAATCAGCCCCAGCATTTT.

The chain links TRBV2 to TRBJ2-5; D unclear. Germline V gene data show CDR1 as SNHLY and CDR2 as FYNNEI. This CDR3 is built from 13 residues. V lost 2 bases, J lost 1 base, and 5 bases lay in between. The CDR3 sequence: CASSEWGQETQYF. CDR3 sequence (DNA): TGTGCCAGCAGTGAATGGGGCCAAGAGACCCAGTACTTC.

The CDR3 protein is CASSESSSGIRDTQYF. CDR3 in DNA: TGCGCCAGCAGTGAGTCCTCTAGCGGGATACGAGATACGCAGTATTTT. The rearrangement joins TRBV10-1 to TRBJ2-3; the match to TRBD2 covers 9 bases. Germline V gene sequence: CDR1 WNHNN, CDR2 SYGVQD (reference sequence). With V trimmed by 0 bases and J by 5 bases, 6 bases remained unmatched. The CDR3 consists of 16 residues.

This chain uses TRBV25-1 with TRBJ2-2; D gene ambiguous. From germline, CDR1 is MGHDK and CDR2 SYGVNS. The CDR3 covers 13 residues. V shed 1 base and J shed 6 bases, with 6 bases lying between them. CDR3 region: CASSEFNSGELFF. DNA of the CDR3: TGTGCCAGCAGTGAATTCAACTCCGGGGAGCTGTTTTTT.

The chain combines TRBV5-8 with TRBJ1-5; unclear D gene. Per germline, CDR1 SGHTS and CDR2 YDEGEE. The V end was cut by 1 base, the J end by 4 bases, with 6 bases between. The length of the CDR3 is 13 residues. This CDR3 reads CASSLTGNQPQHF. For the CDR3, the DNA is TGTGCCAGCAGCTTGACCGGTAATCAGCCCCAGCATTTT. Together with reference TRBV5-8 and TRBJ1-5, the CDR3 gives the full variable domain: EAGVTQSPTHLIKTRGQQATLRCSPISGHTSVYWYQQALGLGLQFLLWYDEGEERNRGNFPPRFSGRQFPNYSSELNVNALELEDSALYLCASSLTGNQPQHFGDGTRLSIL.

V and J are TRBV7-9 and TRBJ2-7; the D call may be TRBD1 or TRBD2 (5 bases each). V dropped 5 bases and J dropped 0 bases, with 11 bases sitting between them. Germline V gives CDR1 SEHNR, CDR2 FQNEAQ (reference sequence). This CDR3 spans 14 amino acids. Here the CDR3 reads CASSPGTSSYEQYF. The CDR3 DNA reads TGTGCCAGCAGCCCCGGGACCAGCTCCTACGAGCAGTACTTC.

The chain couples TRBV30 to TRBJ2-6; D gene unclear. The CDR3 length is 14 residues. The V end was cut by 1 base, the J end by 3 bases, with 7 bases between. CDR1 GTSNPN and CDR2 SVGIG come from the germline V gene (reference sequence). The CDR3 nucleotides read TGTGCCTGGAGTGCTTGGGATGGGGCCAACGTCCTGACTTTC. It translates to CAWSAWDGANVLTF.

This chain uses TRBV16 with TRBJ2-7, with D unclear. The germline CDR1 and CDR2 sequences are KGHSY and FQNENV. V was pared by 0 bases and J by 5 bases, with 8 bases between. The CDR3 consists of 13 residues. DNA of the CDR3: TGTGCCAGCAGCCAATCGGGGTGGAACGAGCAGTACTTC. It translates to CASSQSGWNEQYF.

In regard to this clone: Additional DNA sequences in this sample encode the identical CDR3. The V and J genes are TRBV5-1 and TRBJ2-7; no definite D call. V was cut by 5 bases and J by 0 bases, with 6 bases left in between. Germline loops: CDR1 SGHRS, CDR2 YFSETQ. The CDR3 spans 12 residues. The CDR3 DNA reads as TGCGCCAGCAGTCTTGTCTCCTACGAGCAGTACTTC. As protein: CASSLVSYEQYF.

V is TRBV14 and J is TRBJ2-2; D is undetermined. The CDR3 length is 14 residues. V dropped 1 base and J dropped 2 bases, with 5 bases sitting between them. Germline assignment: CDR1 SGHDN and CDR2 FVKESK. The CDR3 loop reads CASSQGHNTGELFF. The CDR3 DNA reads TGTGCCAGCAGCCAAGGCCATAACACCGGGGAGCTGTTTTTT.

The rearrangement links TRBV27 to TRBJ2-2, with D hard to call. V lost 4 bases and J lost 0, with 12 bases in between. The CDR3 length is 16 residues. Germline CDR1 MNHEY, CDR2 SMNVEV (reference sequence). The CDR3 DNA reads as TGTGCCAGCAGTTCCCGAGACGGATCGAACACCGGGGAGCTGTTTTTT. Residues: CASSSRDGSNTGELFF.

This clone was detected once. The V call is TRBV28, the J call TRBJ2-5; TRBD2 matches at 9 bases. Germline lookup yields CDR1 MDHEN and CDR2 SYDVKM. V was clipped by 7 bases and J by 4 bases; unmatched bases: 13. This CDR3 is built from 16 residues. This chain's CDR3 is CASTREREAHAETQYF. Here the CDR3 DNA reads TGTGCCAGCACCCGAGAGCGGGAGGCTCACGCAGAGACCCAGTACTTC.

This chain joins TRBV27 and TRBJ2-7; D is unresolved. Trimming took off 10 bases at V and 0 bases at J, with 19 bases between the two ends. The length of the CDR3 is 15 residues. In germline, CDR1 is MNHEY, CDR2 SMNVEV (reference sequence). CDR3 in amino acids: CANPNSPGSSYEQYF. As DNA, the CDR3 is TGTGCCAACCCTAACTCCCCGGGCAGCTCCTACGAGCAGTACTTC.

CDR3 residues: CASSLQGLEQYF. The DNA for the CDR3 is TGTGCCAGCAGCTTGCAGGGTCTCGAGCAGTACTTC. The genes are TRBV11-2 and TRBJ2-7; maybe TRBD1 (5 bases). The ends were cut back, 3 bases at V and 6 bases at J, with 9 bases in the middle. Germline V gene lookup returns CDR1 SGHAT and CDR2 FQNNGV. This CDR3 spans 12 amino acids.

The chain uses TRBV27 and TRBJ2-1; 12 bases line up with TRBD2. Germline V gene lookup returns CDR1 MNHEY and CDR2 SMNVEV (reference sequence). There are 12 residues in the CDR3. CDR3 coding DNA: TGTGGGACGGGACTAGCGGGCAATGAGCAGTTCTTC. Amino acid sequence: CGTGLAGNEQFF.

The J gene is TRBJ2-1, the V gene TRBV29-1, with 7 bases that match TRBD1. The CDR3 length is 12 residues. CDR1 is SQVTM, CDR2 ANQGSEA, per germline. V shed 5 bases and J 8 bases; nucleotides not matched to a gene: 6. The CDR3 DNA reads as TGCAGCGTTACACAGGGGCGGCATGAGCAGTTCTTC. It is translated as CSVTQGRHEQFF.

CDR3 in DNA: TGCAGCGGGTTCAGTGCCGGTCGGGACGAGCAGTACTTC. Translated: CSGFSAGRDEQYF. This sequence joins TRBV29-1 and TRBJ2-7; the D is unclear. The CDR3 length is 13 residues. The ends were cut back, 7 bases at V and 5 bases at J, with 18 bases in the middle. CDR1 is SQVTM and CDR2 is ANQGSEA in the germline V gene.

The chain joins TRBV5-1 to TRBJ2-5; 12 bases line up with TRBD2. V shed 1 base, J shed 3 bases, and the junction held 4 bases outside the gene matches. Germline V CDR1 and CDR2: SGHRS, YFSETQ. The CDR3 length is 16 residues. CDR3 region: CASSLTSGGHKETQYF. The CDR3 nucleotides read TGCGCCAGCAGCTTGACTAGCGGGGGGCATAAAGAGACCCAGTACTTC.

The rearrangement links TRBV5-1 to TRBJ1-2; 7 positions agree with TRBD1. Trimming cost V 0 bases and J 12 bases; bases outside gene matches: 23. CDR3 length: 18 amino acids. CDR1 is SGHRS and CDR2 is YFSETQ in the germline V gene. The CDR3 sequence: CASSLVQGVNIGDMANTF. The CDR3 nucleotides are TGCGCCAGCAGCTTGGTTCAGGGGGTCAACATCGGTGACATGGCTAACACCTTC.

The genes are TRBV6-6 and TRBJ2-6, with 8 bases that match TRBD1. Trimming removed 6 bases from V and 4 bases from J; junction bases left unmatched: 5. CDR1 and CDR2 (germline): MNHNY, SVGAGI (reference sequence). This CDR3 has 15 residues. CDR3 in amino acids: CASRGQGAGANVLTF. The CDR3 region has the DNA TGTGCCAGCAGAGGACAGGGCGCAGGGGCCAACGTCCTGACTTTC.

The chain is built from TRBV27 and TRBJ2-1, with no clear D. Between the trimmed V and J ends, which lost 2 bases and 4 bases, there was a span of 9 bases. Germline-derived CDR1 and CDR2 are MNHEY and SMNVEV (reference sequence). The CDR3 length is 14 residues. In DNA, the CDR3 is TGTGCCAGCAGTTTACCCGGCCTTTACAATGAGCAGTTCTTC. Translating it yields CASSLPGLYNEQFF.